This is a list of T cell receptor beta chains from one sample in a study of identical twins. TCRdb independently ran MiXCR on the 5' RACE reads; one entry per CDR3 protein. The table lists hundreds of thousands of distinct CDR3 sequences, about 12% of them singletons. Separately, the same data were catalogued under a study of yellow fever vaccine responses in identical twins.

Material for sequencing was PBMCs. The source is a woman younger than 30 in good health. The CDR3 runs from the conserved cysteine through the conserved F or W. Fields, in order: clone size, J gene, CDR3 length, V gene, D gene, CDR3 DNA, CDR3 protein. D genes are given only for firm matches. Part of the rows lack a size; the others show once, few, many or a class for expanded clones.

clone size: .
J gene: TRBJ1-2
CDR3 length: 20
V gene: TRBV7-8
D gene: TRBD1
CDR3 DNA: TGTGCCAGCAGCTTATCGCCCGGGACAGGGGACCATACCTCTAACTATGGCTACACCTTC
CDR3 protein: CASSLSPGTGDHTSNYGYTF

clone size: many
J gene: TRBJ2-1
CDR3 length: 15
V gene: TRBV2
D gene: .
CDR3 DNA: TGTGCCAGCAGTTTAGCGACGAGCTCCTACAATGAGCAGTTCTTC
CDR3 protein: CASSLATSSYNEQFF

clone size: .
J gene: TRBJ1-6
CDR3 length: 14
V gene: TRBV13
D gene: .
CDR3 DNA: TGTGCCAGCAGCTTCGGGCAAAACTTCAGACCCCTCCACTTT
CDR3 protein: CASSFGQNFRPLHF

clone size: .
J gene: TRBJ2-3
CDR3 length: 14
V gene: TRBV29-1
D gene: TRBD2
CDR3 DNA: TGCAGCGTTGAGGCGGGAGGGGCGACAGATACGCAGTATTTT
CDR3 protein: CSVEAGGATDTQYF

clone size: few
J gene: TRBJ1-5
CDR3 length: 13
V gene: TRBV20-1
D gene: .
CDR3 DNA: TGCAGTGCTGGTGGACAGTCCAATCAGCCCCAGCATTTT
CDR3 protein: CSAGGQSNQPQHF

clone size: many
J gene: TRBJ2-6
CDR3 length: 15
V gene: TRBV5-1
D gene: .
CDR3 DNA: TGCGCCAGCAGCTCAGGGCTATCTGGGGCCAACGTCCTGACTTTC
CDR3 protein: CASSSGLSGANVLTF

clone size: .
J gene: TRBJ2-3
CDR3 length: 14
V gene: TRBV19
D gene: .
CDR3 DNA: TGTGCCAGTAGTATAGGTCACCCCACTGGTACGCAGTATTTT
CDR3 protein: CASSIGHPTGTQYF

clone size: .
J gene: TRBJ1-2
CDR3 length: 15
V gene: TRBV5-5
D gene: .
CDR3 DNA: TGTGCCAGCAGCCAGAGGGCTTTGGTTACTTATGGCTACACCTTC
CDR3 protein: CASSQRALVTYGYTF

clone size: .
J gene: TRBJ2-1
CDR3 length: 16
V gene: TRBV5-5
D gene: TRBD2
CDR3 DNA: TGTGCCAGCAGCTTGTCCGGGACTAGCGGGAGAGATGAGCAGTTCTTC
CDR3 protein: CASSLSGTSGRDEQFF

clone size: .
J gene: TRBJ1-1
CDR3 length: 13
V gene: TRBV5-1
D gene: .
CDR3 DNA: TGCGCCAGCAGCTTGGGACCCGACCTATCCACGGCCTTT
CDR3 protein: CASSLGPDLSTAF